This T cell receptor (beta chain) is from a study of OX40 agonist ivuxolimab in advanced cancers. From germline, CDR1 is SGHNT and CDR2 YYREEE (reference sequence). The length of the CDR3 is 16 residues. Trimming pared 5 bases from V and 0 bases from J, leaving 12 bases between. Peripheral blood came from all dose cohorts at three timepoints. Assay used: immunoSEQ multiplex PCR; TCRdb lists only in-frame clones, some missing. The sample holds about 50,000 clones; 80% to 90% are singletons and the top ten take approximately 1.2%. Sequencing was performed on CD4+ or CD8+ T cells sorted from blood, taken in a trial of the OX40 agonist ivuxolimab. This chain links TRBV5-4 with TRBJ2-6; D unresolved. The TCR originated in an adult with an advanced solid tumor such as melanoma, head and neck, liver or kidney cancer. The CDR3 nucleotides are TGTGCCAGCAGTCTCGGACCGTACTCTGGGGCCAACGTCCTGACTTTC. Translated: CASSLGPYSGANVLTF.